One sample yielded the 14 T cell receptor beta chains listed below, sequenced in a study of cytomegalovirus exposure and HLA in healthy donors. PCR amplification relied on 60 Vbeta primers (plus 13 Jbeta primers). TCRdb's copy holds only in-frame clones and misses some; the assay was immunoSEQ multiplex PCR. The sample has about 99,000 clones, more than 65% seen once. Sequenced material: PBMCs. The source is a woman aged 18-30 years in good health and CMV-seropositive.

The V gene is TRBV19, the J gene TRBJ2-1, with a possible D match to TRBD1 (6 bases). V lost 4 bases, J lost 6 bases, and 19 bases lay in between. The length of the CDR3 is 16 residues. CDR1 is LNHDA and CDR2 is SQIVND in the germline V gene (reference sequence). The CDR3 region is CASSRGRGSVSNEQFF. The CDR3 bases are TGTGCCAGTAGTAGGGGTAGGGGGTCTGTATCCAATGAGCAGTTCTTC.

This chain connects TRBV28 to TRBJ2-1, with 11 bases that match TRBD2. This CDR3 comprises 20 residues. CDR1 is MDHEN and CDR2 is SYDVKM in the germline V gene. V was clipped by 7 bases and J by 5 bases; unmatched bases: 22. As DNA, the CDR3 is TGTGCCAGCACCCTTCTAGGGGGCGAGCGGCTAGCGGGAGGACACAATGAGCAGTTCTTC. Amino acids: CASTLLGGERLAGGHNEQFF.

This sequence joins TRBV11-1 and TRBJ2-1; TRBD2 matches 13 bases. V lost 6 bases, J lost 0 bases, and 11 bases stayed unmatched. The CDR3 spans 19 residues. The germline gives CDR1 SGHAT, CDR2 FQDESV (reference sequence). The CDR3: CASRRTSGSPRSSYNEQFF. The CDR3 coding sequence is TGTGCCAGCAGACGGACTAGCGGGAGCCCCAGGAGCTCCTACAATGAGCAGTTCTTC.

The chain couples TRBV6-6 to TRBJ2-3, with D unresolved. The CDR3 extends over 11 amino acids. V was pared by 2 bases and J by 6 bases, with 3 bases between. Germline V lookup: CDR1 MNHNY, CDR2 SVGAGI (reference sequence). The CDR3 sequence is CASSYPDTQYF. Here the CDR3 DNA reads TGTGCCAGCAGTTACCCGGATACGCAGTATTTT.

CDR3 nucleotide sequence: TGTGCCAGCAGCTCCTCTCTTCATGAGCAGTTCTTC. The encoded protein is CASSSSLHEQFF. The chain is built from TRBV9 and TRBJ2-1; D not certain. Trimming removed 4 bases at V and 8 bases at J, with 10 bases between. Per germline, CDR1 SGDLS and CDR2 YYNGEE. This CDR3 region has 12 residues.

The chain joins TRBV5-6 to TRBJ1-2; 8 positions match TRBD1. Trimming cost V 4 bases and J 8 bases; bases outside gene matches: 10. Germline CDR1 reads SGHDT; CDR2 reads YYEEEE. There are 14 residues in the CDR3. The CDR3 spells CASSPNQGAGGYTF. The CDR3 DNA sequence: TGTGCCAGCAGCCCGAATCAGGGGGCGGGCGGCTACACCTTC.

The chain combines TRBV4-2 with TRBJ2-3, with 14 nucleotides matching TRBD2. CDR3 length: 16 residues. Germline CDR1 and CDR2: LGHNA and YNFKEQ. V gave up 4 bases and J gave up 2 bases; unmatched junction bases: 2. The CDR3 loop is CASSRGLAGVTDTQYF. DNA of the CDR3: TGTGCCAGCAGCCGGGGACTAGCGGGAGTCACAGATACGCAGTATTTT.

This chain links TRBV7-9 with TRBJ1-4, with a weak D call TRBD1 (5 bases). V lost 4 bases, J lost 3 bases, and 15 bases lay in between. The germline V gene encodes CDR1 SEHNR and CDR2 FQNEAQ (reference sequence). This CDR3 comprises 16 residues. CDR3 loop: CASSYSGDGSNEKLFF. The CDR3 DNA follows: TGTGCCAGCAGCTATAGCGGGGACGGTTCTAATGAAAAACTGTTTTTT.

The chain couples TRBV30 to TRBJ1-6; D perhaps matches TRBD1 (6 bases). The ends were cut back, 3 bases at V and 7 bases at J, with 25 bases in the middle. The CDR3 runs 18 residues. The V gene's germline CDR1 is GTSNPN and CDR2 SVGIG (reference sequence). CDR3 DNA: TGTGCCTGGAGCGCAGACGAGGGGGAGGGCACGAAGAATTCACCCCTCCACTTT. It codes for CAWSADEGEGTKNSPLHF. The variable domain in full, completed from reference TRBV30 and TRBJ1-6, reads SQTIHQWPATLVQPVGSPLSLECTVEGTSNPNLYWYRQAAGRGLQLLFYSVGIGQISSEVPQNLSASRPQDRQFILSSKKLLLSDSGFYLCAWSADEGEGTKNSPLHFGNGTRLTVT.

CDR3: CASSPGQGAGQPQHF. CDR3 nucleotides: TGTGCCAGCAGCCCCGGACAGGGGGCAGGTCAGCCCCAGCATTTT. The chain employs TRBV5-4 and TRBJ1-5; 11 nucleotides agree with TRBD1. CDR1 SGHNT and CDR2 YYREEE come from the germline V gene (reference sequence). The CDR3 spans 15 residues. Trimming removed 4 bases from V and 6 bases from J; junction bases left unmatched: 6. Drawing the rest from reference TRBV5-4 and TRBJ1-5, the complete variable domain is ETGVTQSPTHLIKTRGQQVTLRCSSQSGHNTVSWYQQALGQGPQFIFQYYREEENGRGNFPPRFSGLQFPNYSSELNVNALELDDSALYLCASSPGQGAGQPQHFGDGTRLSIL.

The table lists this clone with a count of one. The chain recombines TRBV27 with TRBJ1-2; TRBD1 might be the D (5 bases). Germline V CDR1 and CDR2: MNHEY, SMNVEV (reference sequence). The CDR3 is 16 residues long. Trimming cost V 5 bases and J 2 bases, with 18 bases left between them. The CDR3 region has the DNA TGTGCCAGCAGTGCCTTTCAGGAGGGGATAAACTATGGCTACACCTTC. Its protein product is CASSAFQEGINYGYTF.

V and J are TRBV19 and TRBJ1-1, with a possible D match to TRBD1 (5 bases). CDR3 length equals 15 residues. The V and J ends lost 6 bases and 5 bases respectively, with 19 bases between them. From germline, CDR1 is LNHDA and CDR2 SQIVND (reference sequence). The CDR3 DNA reads as TGTGCCAGTAGCCTCCCCGGACAAGGTTGGACTGAAGCTTTCTTT. Amino acid sequence: CASSLPGQGWTEAFF. Full variable domain (rest looked up from reference TRBV19 and TRBJ1-1): DGGITQSPKYLFRKEGQNVTLSCEQNLNHDAMYWYRQDPGQGLRLIYYSQIVNDFQKGDIAEGYSVSREKKESFPLTVTSAQKNPTAFYLCASSLPGQGWTEAFFGQGTRLTVV.

The chain has TRBV7-9 and TRBJ1-6; 7 nucleotides agree with TRBD1. Germline V gene sequence: CDR1 SEHNR, CDR2 FQNEAQ (reference sequence). The CDR3 length is 15 residues. V lost 3 bases and J lost 7; bases outside the gene matches: 6. DNA of the CDR3: TGTGCCAGCAGCTTGGGACAGCTTAGGAATTCACCCCTCCACTTT. This translates into CASSLGQLRNSPLHF. Together with reference TRBV7-9 and TRBJ1-6, the CDR3 gives the full variable domain: DTGVSQNPRHKITKRGQNVTFRCDPISEHNRLYWYRQTLGQGPEFLTYFQNEAQLEKSRLLSDRFSAERPKGSFSTLEIQRTEQGDSAMYLCASSLGQLRNSPLHFGNGTRLTVT.

V gene TRBV14 combines with J gene TRBJ1-4, with a possible D match to TRBD1 (5 bases). CDR1 and CDR2 (germline): SGHDN, FVKESK. This CDR3 has 16 amino acids. The V end lost 2 bases, the J end lost 2 bases, and 12 bases lay between the germline ends. This CDR3 reads CASSQPGGPTNEKLFF. The CDR3 nucleotides are TGTGCCAGCAGCCAACCCGGGGGACCCACTAATGAAAAACTGTTTTTT.